The source of this T cell receptor (beta chain) is a study of T cell responses to AZD1222 COVID-19 vaccine. In germline, CDR1 is MNHEY, CDR2 SMNVEV (reference sequence). V lost 6 bases and J lost 5, with 13 bases in between. The CDR3 is made up of 14 amino acids. Concerning this clone itself: Its antigen is not known.

Sequencing used immunoSEQ multiplex PCR; TCRdb keeps in-frame clones, though not all of them. The sample holds about 120,000 clones, approximately 90% seen once. Study-wide results and caveats: Only a handful of individuals given AZD1222 were seropositive at baseline.

The sample here was peripheral blood, taken on day 0 of AZD1222 vaccination. The origin of this receptor is an adult in good health. This rearrangement joins TRBV27 to TRBJ1-4, with D unclear. In nucleotides, the CDR3 is TGTGCCAGCAGCGCCGTAGGCTTCAATGAAAAACTGTTTTTT. This sequence encodes CASSAVGFNEKLFF.